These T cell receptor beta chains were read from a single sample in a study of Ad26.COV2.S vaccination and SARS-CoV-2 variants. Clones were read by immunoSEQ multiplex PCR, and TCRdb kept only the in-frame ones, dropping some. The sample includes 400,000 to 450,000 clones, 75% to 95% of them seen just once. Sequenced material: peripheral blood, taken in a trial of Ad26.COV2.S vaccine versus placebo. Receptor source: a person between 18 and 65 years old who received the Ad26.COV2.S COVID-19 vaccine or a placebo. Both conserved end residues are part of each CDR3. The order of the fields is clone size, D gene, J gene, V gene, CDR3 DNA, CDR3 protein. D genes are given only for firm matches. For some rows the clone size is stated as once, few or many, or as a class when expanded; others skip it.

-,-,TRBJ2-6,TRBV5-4,TGTGCCAGCAGCTTGGCCGGGGCATGGGCCAACGTCCTGACTTTC,CASSLAGAWANVLTF
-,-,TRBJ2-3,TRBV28,TGTGCCAGCAGTGACTACATGACAGATACGCAGTATTTT,CASSDYMTDTQYF
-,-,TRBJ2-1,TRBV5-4,TGTGCCAGCACCCGGGAAGATGAGCAGTTCTTC,CASTREDEQFF
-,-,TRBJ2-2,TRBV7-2,TGTGCCAGCACCACACGAAACACCGGGGAGCTGTTTTTT,CASTTRNTGELFF
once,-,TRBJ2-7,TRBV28,TGTGCCAGCAGTCCGCCAGCAGGCTACGAGCAGTACTTC,CASSPPAGYEQYF
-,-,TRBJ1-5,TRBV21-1,TGTGCCAGCAGCATAAGAGGGTGCAGGCCCAATCAGCCCCAGCATTTT,CASSIRGCRPNQPQHF
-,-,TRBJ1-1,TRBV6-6,TGTGCCAGCAGTTACTCCCGGGGGGAAGGTTTCTTT,CASSYSRGEGFF
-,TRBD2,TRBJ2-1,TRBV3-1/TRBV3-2,TGTGCCAGCAGCTTGACTAGCGGGAACTACAATGAGCAGTTCTTC,CASSLTSGNYNEQFF
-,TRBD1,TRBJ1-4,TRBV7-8,TGTGCCAGCAGCCCCAGGGGGTATGCAACTAATGAAAAACTGTTTTTT,CASSPRGYATNEKLFF
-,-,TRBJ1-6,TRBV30,TGTGCCGCCTCCCGGGACAAGTCACCCCTCCACTTT,CAASRDKSPLHF
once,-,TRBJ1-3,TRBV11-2,TGTGCCAGCAGTTCCCTGGACGTCTCTGGAAACACCATATATTTT,CASSSLDVSGNTIYF
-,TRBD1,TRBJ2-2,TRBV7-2,TGTGCCAGCAGCCTGCTACAGGGGGCGGGCGGGGAGCTGTTTTTT,CASSLLQGAGGELFF
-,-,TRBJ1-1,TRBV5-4,TGTGCCAGCAGCTCGGGAAACACTGAAGCTTTCTTT,CASSSGNTEAFF
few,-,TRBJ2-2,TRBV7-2,TGTGCCAGCAGCTTCTACGCAAACACCGGGGAGCTGTTTTTT,CASSFYANTGELFF
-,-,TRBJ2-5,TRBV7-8,TGTGCCAGCAGCTTAGGGTCGGGTCTGGAGACCCAGTACTTC,CASSLGSGLETQYF
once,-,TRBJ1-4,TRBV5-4,TGTGCCAGCAGCTTGGGAGATGAAAAACTGTTTTTT,CASSLGDEKLFF